The 16 T cell receptor beta chains reported below all come from one sample, sequenced in a study of cytomegalovirus exposure and HLA in healthy donors. Amplification used 60 Vbeta primers and 13 Jbeta primers. Using immunoSEQ multiplex PCR, the repertoire was profiled, and TCRdb retains in-frame clones only, with some absent. Of some 120,000 clones in the sample, roughly 84% were seen once. Sample: PBMCs. All receptors derive from a woman aged 18-29 years in good health and CMV-seropositive.

The chain carries TRBV28 and TRBJ2-2; 9 bases fit TRBD1. Germline trimming cut 5 bases from V and 4 bases from J; bases unmatched to any gene: 2. CDR3 length equals 14 residues. CDR1 MDHEN and CDR2 SYDVKM come from the germline V gene. This chain's CDR3 is CASSRDRVTGELFF. The CDR3 coding sequence is TGTGCCAGCAGTAGGGACAGGGTCACCGGGGAGCTGTTTTTT.

The chain recombines TRBV19 with TRBJ1-5; D is unclear. The V and J ends lost 2 bases and 2 bases respectively, with 10 bases between them. The CDR3 is 15 amino acids. From germline, CDR1 is LNHDA and CDR2 SQIVND (reference sequence). For the CDR3, the DNA is TGTGCCAGTAGTATAACCGGGGTTGGCAATCAGCCCCAGCATTTT. Its translation is CASSITGVGNQPQHF.

The chain joins TRBV19 to TRBJ1-2, with a possible D match to TRBD1 (6 bases). Germline loops: CDR1 LNHDA, CDR2 SQIVND (reference sequence). This CDR3 spans 16 amino acids. Trimming took off 1 base at V and 7 bases at J, with 19 bases between the two ends. CDR3 loop: CASSIGVVRGWVGYTF. The CDR3 DNA follows: TGTGCCAGTAGTATAGGGGTGGTCAGGGGATGGGTTGGCTACACCTTC.

This clone was recorded only once. The genes are TRBV6-6 and TRBJ2-5; tentative D call: TRBD2 (6 bases). The V gene's germline CDR1 is MNHNY and CDR2 SVGAGI (reference sequence). Trimming took 4 bases from V and 5 from J, leaving 17 bases between them. The CDR3 loop spans 15 amino acids. The chain's CDR3 is CASSFTGTVGETQYF. DNA for the CDR3: TGTGCCAGCAGTTTCACCGGGACTGTAGGGGAGACCCAGTACTTC.

This sequence joins TRBV6-1 and TRBJ1-4; 7 nucleotides line up with TRBD1. The germline V gene encodes CDR1 MNHNS and CDR2 SASEGT. With V trimmed by 5 bases and J by 3 bases, 6 bases remained unmatched. The CDR3 sequence is 15 residues long. CDR3 residues: CASSITGTANEKLFF. Written as DNA, the CDR3 is TGTGCCAGCAGTATTACCGGGACAGCTAATGAAAAACTGTTTTTT.

This clone was counted between two and nine times. The chain couples TRBV30 to TRBJ1-5; 7 nucleotides match TRBD1. The CDR3 has 14 residues. V lost 3 bases, J lost 3 bases, and 5 bases stayed unmatched. Germline V gives CDR1 GTSNPN, CDR2 SVGIG (reference sequence). CDR3 sequence (DNA): TGTGCCTGGAGGGGGGACAGCCTCAATCAGCCCCAGCATTTT. This codes for CAWRGDSLNQPQHF.

For this clone: The junction does not match germline at one end; this may be a read error. The V and J genes are TRBV5-1 and TRBJ2-2, with D possibly TRBD1 on 6 matching bases. This CDR3 contains 15 residues. From germline, CDR1 is SGHRS and CDR2 YFSETQ. The chain's CDR3 is CASAQTGPNTGEPFF. CDR3 in DNA: TGCGCCAGCGCCCAGACAGGTCCTAACACCGGGGAGCCGTTTTTT.

The V and J genes are TRBV5-1 and TRBJ2-6, with D possibly TRBD1 on 5 matching bases. CDR3 size: 15 residues. Trimming took 0 bases from V and 3 from J, leaving 7 bases between them. Germline V lookup: CDR1 SGHRS, CDR2 YFSETQ. The DNA of the CDR3 is TGCGCCAGCAGCTTGGAGGGGAATGGGGCCAACGTCCTGACTTTC. This translates into CASSLEGNGANVLTF.

V usage is TRBV4-1 and J usage is TRBJ2-3, with D possibly matching TRBD2 (6 bases). Trimming took off 0 bases at V and 4 bases at J, with 14 bases between the two ends. The CDR3 covers 16 residues. Germline-derived CDR1 and CDR2 are MGHRA and YSYEKL. The CDR3 spells CASSQDLEGTSDTQYF. The CDR3 nucleotides read TGCGCCAGCAGCCAAGATCTGGAGGGAACATCAGATACGCAGTATTTT.

The chain couples TRBV9 to TRBJ2-5; the D gene is possibly TRBD1 (6 bases). V shed 1 base and J shed 5 bases, with 18 bases lying between them. Germline V gene data show CDR1 as SGDLS and CDR2 as YYNGEE. The CDR3 length is 16 residues. The CDR3 sequence: CASSVTGNQVQETQYF. The CDR3 region has the DNA TGTGCCAGCAGCGTAACAGGGAATCAGGTTCAGGAGACCCAGTACTTC.

The chain carries TRBV4-1 and TRBJ2-2, with a possible D match to TRBD1 (5 bases). Germline loops: CDR1 MGHRA, CDR2 YSYEKL. The CDR3 sequence is 16 residues long. Between the trimmed V and J ends, which lost 2 bases and 1 base, there was a span of 11 bases. The CDR3 nucleotides read TGCGCCAGCAGCCAAAGGCTGACAGAGAACACCGGGGAGCTGTTTTTT. The encoded protein is CASSQRLTENTGELFF.

This clone was observed once. J is TRBJ1-6 and V is TRBV27; the match to TRBD1 covers 8 bases. Germline CDR1 and CDR2: MNHEY and SMNVEV (reference sequence). Trimming cost V 6 bases and J 7 bases; bases outside gene matches: 5. This CDR3 is 14 amino acids long. The DNA for the CDR3 is TGTGCCAGCAGCTCTGACAGGGGCAATTCACCCCTCCACTTT. Translation gives CASSSDRGNSPLHF.

This clone was found once. This rearrangement joins TRBV27 to TRBJ2-7; perhaps TRBD1 as D (5 bases). Between the trimmed V and J ends, which lost 3 bases and 4 bases, there was a span of 22 bases. Germline V gives CDR1 MNHEY, CDR2 SMNVEV (reference sequence). The CDR3 loop spans 17 amino acids. CDR3 DNA: TGTGCCAGCAGTTTTACAGGAATAAAACCCAAATTTTACGAGCAGTACTTC. This translates into CASSFTGIKPKFYEQYF.

V gene TRBV12-5 combines with J gene TRBJ2-5; 8 positions agree with TRBD1. Germline loops: CDR1 LGHNT, CDR2 FRNRAP. The CDR3 runs to 15 residues. V lost 3 bases to trimming and J lost 4 bases; unmatched junction nucleotides: 7. The CDR3 reads CASGFGSTGGETQYF. The DNA of the CDR3 is TGTGCTAGTGGTTTTGGTTCAACAGGGGGAGAGACCCAGTACTTC. The complete variable domain, with remaining parts taken from reference TRBV12-5 and TRBJ2-5, reads DARVTQTPRHKVTEMGQEVTMRCQPILGHNTVFWYRQTMMQGLELLAYFRNRAPLDDSGMPKDRFSAEMPDATLATLKIQPSEPRDSAVYFCASGFGSTGGETQYFGPGTRLLVL.

V is TRBV5-1 and J is TRBJ2-7; maybe TRBD1 (5 bases). V lost 1 base to trimming and J lost 6 bases, with 14 bases between them. Germline lookup yields CDR1 SGHRS and CDR2 YFSETQ. The CDR3 sequence is 14 residues long. In DNA, the CDR3 is TGCGCCAGCAGCTTGTCAGGGTCGGTTTCCGAGCAGTACTTC. Translated: CASSLSGSVSEQYF. Full variable domain (missing parts from reference TRBV5-1 and TRBJ2-7): KAGVTQTPRYLIKTRGQQVTLSCSPISGHRSVSWYQQTPGQGLQFLFEYFSETQRNKGNFPGRFSGRQFSNSRSEMNVSTLELGDSALYLCASSLSGSVSEQYFGPGTRLTVT.

As DNA, the CDR3 is TGTGCCAGTAGGGAACAGGGTTCGGAGACCCAGTACTTC. It codes for CASREQGSETQYF. This sequence joins TRBV19 and TRBJ2-5, with D perhaps matching TRBD1 (6 bases). Deletions cut 6 bases from V and 5 bases from J, with 13 bases between. The CDR3 covers 13 residues. The germline gives CDR1 LNHDA, CDR2 SQIVND (reference sequence).